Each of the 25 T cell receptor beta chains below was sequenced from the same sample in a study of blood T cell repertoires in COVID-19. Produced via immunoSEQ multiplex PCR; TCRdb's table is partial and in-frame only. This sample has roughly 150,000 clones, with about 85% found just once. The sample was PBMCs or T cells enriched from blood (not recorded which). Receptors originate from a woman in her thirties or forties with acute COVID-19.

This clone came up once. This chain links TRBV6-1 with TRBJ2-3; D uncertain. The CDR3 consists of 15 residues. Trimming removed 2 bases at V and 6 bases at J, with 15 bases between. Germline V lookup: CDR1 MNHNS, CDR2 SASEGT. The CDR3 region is CASSEYDSSTDTQYF. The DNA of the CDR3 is TGTGCCAGCAGTGAATACGACTCCTCGACGGATACGCAGTATTTT.

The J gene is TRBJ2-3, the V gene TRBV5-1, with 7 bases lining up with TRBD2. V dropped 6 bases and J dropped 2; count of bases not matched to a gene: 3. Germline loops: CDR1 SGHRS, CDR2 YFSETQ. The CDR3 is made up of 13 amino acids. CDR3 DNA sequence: TGCGCCAGCACAAGCGGGAACACAGATACGCAGTATTTT. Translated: CASTSGNTDTQYF.

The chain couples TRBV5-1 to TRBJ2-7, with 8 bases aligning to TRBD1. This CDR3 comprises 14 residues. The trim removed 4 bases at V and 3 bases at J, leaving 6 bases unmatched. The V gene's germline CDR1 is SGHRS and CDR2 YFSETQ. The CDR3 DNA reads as TGCGCCAGCAGCGCCGGGACAGGAGGCTACGAGCAGTACTTC. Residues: CASSAGTGGYEQYF.

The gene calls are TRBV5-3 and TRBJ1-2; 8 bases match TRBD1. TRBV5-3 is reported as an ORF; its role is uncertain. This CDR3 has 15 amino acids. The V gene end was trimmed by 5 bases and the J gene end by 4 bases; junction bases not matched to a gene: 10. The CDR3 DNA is TGTGCCAGAAGTCGAGCTATACAGGGGGTCTATGGCTACACCTTC. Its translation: CARSRAIQGVYGYTF.

The CDR3 region is CASSQLAGGLDTQYF. The DNA of the CDR3 is TGCGCCAGCAGCCAGCTAGCGGGAGGGTTAGATACGCAGTATTTT. The chain joins TRBV4-1 to TRBJ2-3; 12 bases map to TRBD2. This CDR3 is 15 amino acids long. Trimming cost V 3 bases and J 5 bases; bases outside gene matches: 3. CDR1 MGHRA and CDR2 YSYEKL come from the germline V gene.

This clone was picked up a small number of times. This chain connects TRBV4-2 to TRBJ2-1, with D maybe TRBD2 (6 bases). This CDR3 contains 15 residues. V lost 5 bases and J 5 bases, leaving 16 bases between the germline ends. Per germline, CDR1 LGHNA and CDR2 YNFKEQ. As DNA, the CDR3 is TGTGCCAGCAGCATAAGGAGGGAGTCCGACAATGAGCAGTTCTTC. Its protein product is CASSIRRESDNEQFF.

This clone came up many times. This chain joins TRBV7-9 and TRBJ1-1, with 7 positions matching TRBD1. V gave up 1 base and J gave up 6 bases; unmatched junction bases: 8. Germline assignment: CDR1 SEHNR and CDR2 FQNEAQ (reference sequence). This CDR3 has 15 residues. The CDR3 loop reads CASSLGDRVWAEAFF. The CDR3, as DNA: TGTGCCAGCAGCTTAGGTGACAGGGTTTGGGCTGAAGCTTTCTTT.

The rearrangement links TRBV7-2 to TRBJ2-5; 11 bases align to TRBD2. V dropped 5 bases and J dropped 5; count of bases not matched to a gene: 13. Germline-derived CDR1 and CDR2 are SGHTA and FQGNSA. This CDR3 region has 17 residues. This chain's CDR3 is CASSVGTRLAGQETQYF. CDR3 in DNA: TGTGCCAGCAGCGTAGGGACTCGACTAGCGGGACAGGAGACCCAGTACTTC.

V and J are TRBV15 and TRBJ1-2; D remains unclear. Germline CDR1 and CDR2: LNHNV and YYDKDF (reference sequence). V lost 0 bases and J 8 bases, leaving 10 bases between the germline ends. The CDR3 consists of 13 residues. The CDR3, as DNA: TGTGCCACCAGCAGAGAGAGGGAGGGCGGCTACACCTTC. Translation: CATSREREGGYTF.

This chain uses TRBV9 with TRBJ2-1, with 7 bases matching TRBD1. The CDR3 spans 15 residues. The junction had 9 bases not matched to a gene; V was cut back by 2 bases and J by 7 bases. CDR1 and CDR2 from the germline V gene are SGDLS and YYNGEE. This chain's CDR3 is CASSVVGQMGNEQFF. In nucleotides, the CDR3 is TGTGCCAGCAGCGTGGTGGGACAGATGGGGAATGAGCAGTTCTTC.

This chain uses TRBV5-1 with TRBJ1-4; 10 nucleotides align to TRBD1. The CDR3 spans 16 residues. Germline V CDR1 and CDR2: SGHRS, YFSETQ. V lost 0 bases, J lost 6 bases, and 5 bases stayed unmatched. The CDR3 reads CASSLGQGARHEKLFF. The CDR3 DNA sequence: TGCGCCAGCAGCTTGGGACAGGGGGCGCGGCATGAAAAACTGTTTTTT.

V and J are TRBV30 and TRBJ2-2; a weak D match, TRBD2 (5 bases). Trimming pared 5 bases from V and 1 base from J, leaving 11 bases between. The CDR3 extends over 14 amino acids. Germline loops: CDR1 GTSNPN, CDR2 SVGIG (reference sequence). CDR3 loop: CAWLASRNTGELFF. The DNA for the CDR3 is TGTGCCTGGCTGGCTAGCAGGAACACCGGGGAGCTGTTTTTT.

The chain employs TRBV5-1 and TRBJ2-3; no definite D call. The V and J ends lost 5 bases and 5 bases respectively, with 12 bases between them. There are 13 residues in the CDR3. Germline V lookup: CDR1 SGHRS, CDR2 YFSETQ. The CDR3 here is CASSSTHQDTQYF. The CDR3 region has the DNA TGCGCCAGCAGTTCGACACACCAAGATACGCAGTATTTT.

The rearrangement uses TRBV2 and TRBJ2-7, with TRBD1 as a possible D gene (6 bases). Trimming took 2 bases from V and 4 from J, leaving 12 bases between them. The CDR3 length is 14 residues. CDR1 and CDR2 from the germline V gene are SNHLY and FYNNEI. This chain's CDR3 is CASSEYGGGYEQYF. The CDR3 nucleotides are TGTGCCAGCAGTGAATATGGGGGCGGGTACGAGCAGTACTTC.

CDR3 sequence: CASSVGGASGHTGELFF. For the CDR3, the DNA is TGTGCCAGCAGCGTAGGGGGGGCTAGCGGGCACACCGGGGAGCTGTTTTTT. This chain joins TRBV9 and TRBJ2-2; the match to TRBD2 covers 8 bases. Trimming cost V 0 bases and J 3 bases; bases outside gene matches: 7. CDR1 and CDR2 (germline): SGDLS, YYNGEE. The CDR3 is made up of 17 amino acids.

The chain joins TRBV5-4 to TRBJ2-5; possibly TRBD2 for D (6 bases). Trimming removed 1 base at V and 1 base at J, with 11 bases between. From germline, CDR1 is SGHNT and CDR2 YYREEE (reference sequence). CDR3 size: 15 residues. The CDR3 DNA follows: TGTGCCAGCAGCTTGAAACTAGCTGGCCAAGAGACCCAGTACTTC. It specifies CASSLKLAGQETQYF.

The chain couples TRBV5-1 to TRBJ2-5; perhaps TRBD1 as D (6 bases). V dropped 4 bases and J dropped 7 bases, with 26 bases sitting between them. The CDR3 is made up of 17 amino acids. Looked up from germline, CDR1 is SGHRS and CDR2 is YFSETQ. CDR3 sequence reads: CASSARDPQGTVWTQYF. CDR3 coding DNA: TGCGCCAGCAGCGCCCGGGACCCTCAGGGGACGGTATGGACCCAGTACTTC.

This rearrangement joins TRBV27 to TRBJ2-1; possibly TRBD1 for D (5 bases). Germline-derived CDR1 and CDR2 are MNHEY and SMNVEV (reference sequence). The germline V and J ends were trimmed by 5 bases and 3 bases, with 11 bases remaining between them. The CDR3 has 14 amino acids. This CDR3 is CASSTDTDYNEQFF. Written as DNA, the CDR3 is TGTGCCAGCAGTACGGACACGGACTACAATGAGCAGTTCTTC.

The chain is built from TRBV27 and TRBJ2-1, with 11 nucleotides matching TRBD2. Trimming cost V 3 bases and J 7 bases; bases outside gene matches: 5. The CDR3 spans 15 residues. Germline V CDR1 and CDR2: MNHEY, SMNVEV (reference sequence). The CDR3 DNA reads TGTGCCAGCAGTTTGGGACTAGCGGATCAGAATGAGCAGTTCTTC. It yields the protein CASSLGLADQNEQFF.

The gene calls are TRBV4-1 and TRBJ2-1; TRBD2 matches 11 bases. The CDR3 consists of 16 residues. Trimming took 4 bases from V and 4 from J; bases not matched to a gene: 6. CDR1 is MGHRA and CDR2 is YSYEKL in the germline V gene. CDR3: CASSPLAGGVYNEQFF. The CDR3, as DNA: TGCGCCAGCAGCCCGCTAGCGGGAGGAGTATACAATGAGCAGTTCTTC.

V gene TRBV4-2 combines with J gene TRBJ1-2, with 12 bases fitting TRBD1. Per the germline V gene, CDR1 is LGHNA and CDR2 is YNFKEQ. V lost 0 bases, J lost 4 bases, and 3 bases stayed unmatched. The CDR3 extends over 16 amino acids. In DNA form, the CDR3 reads TGTGCCAGCAGCCAAGAAGGGACAGGGGGCAGCTATGGCTACACCTTC. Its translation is CASSQEGTGGSYGYTF.

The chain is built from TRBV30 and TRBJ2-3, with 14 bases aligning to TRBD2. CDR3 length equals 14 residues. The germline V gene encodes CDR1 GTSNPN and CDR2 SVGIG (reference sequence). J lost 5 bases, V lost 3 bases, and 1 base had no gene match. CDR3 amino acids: CAWRGLAGVDTQYF. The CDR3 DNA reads TGTGCCTGGAGGGGACTAGCGGGAGTAGATACGCAGTATTTT.

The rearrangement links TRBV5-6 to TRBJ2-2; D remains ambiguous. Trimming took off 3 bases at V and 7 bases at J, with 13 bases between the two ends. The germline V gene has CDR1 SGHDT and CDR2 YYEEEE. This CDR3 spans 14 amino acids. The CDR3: CASSSFNAIGELFF. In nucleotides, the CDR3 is TGTGCCAGCAGCTCCTTTAACGCGATCGGGGAGCTGTTTTTT.

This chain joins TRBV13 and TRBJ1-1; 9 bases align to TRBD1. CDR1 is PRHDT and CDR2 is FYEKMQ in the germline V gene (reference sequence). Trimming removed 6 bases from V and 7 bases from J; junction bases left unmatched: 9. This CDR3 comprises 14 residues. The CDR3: CASRYKQGAIEAFF. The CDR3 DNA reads TGTGCCAGCAGGTACAAACAGGGGGCTATTGAAGCTTTCTTT.

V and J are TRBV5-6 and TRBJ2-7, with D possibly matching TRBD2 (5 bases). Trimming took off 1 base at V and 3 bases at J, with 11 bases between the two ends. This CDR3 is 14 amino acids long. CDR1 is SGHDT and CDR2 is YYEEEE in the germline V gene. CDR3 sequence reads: CASSLYLRDYEQYV. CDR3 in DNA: TGTGCCAGCAGCTTGTATTTGAGGGACTACGAGCAGTACGTC.